This entry lists 10 T cell receptor beta chains sequenced from one sample in a study of T cell repertoires in cytomegalovirus infection. TCRdb re-called the reads through MiXCR, storing one row per CDR3 protein. The table lists about 470,000 distinct CDR3 sequences, roughly 46% of them singletons, with approximately 40% in the top ten. The antigens for these receptors are not known. This material consisted of cultured PBMCs, taken from culture after CMV antigen stimulation. Receptors originate from a human donor in good health (CMV status not recorded). Some clones in this sample may be carry-over from other donors' samples.

The V call is TRBV2, the J call TRBJ2-2; TRBD1 might be the D (5 bases). This CDR3 is built from 16 residues. Germline CDR1 reads SNHLY; CDR2 reads FYNNEI. V was trimmed by 6 bases and J by 4 bases, leaving 18 bases between them. CDR3: CASSNRPLRFTGELFF. DNA for the CDR3: TGTGCCAGCAGCAACAGGCCCCTTAGATTCACCGGGGAGCTGTTTTTT. Variable domain in full (rest from reference TRBV2 and TRBJ2-2): EPEVTQTPSHQVTQMGQEVILRCVPISNHLYFYWYRQILGQKVEFLVSFYNNEISEKSEIFDDQFSVERPDGSNFTLKIRSTKLEDSAMYFCASSNRPLRFTGELFFGEGSRLTVL.

This chain connects TRBV29-1 to TRBJ2-1; 7 positions match TRBD2. The CDR3 length is 12 residues. The V gene's germline CDR1 is SQVTM and CDR2 ANQGSEA. V lost 7 bases, J lost 7 bases, and 7 bases stayed unmatched. The CDR3 is CSAQTSVNEQFF. In nucleotides, the CDR3 is TGCAGCGCACAAACTAGCGTTAATGAGCAGTTCTTC.

The chain has TRBV7-2 and TRBJ2-3; 10 bases line up with TRBD2. Germline V gene lookup returns CDR1 SGHTA and CDR2 FQGNSA. This CDR3 contains 15 residues. V shed 5 bases, J shed 6 bases, and the junction held 8 bases outside the gene matches. The CDR3 DNA follows: TGTGCCAGCAGCATTTCTAGCGGGAGTCAGGATACGCAGTATTTT. Protein sequence: CASSISSGSQDTQYF.

This chain uses TRBV7-2 with TRBJ1-5; D may be TRBD1 (6 bases). This CDR3 is built from 14 residues. Per the germline V gene, CDR1 is SGHTA and CDR2 is FQGNSA. V lost 2 bases to trimming and J lost 7 bases, with 12 bases between them. The CDR3 DNA reads as TGTGCCAGCAGCTTAACAGGGTGGAGCCAGCCCCAGCATTTT. Its translation is CASSLTGWSQPQHF.

This chain links TRBV20-1 with TRBJ1-4, with a tentative D call TRBD1 (6 bases). The CDR3 is 14 residues long. V lost 5 bases and J lost 7, with 17 bases in between. From germline, CDR1 is DFQATT and CDR2 SNEGSKA (reference sequence). CDR3 DNA sequence: TGCAGTGCTCCCTGGAGGGGGTGGGGTGAAAAACTGTTTTTT. Amino acids: CSAPWRGWGEKLFF.

The gene calls are TRBV20-1 and TRBJ2-3; the match to TRBD2 covers 8 bases. This CDR3 has 14 residues. V lost 6 bases and J lost 2; bases outside the gene matches: 7. Germline V gene data show CDR1 as DFQATT and CDR2 as SNEGSKA (reference sequence). The DNA of the CDR3 is TGCAGTGCCACAACGGGGGGGGCCACAGATACGCAGTATTTT. Translated: CSATTGGATDTQYF.

The chain combines TRBV15 with TRBJ1-4, with a weak D call TRBD1 (6 bases). This CDR3 region has 14 residues. Trimming removed 5 bases from V and 10 bases from J, with 17 bases in between. Germline V gene lookup returns CDR1 LNHNV and CDR2 YYDKDF (reference sequence). The CDR3 loop is CATSLGRGAGKLFF. The CDR3 DNA follows: TGTGCCACCAGCTTAGGGCGGGGGGCTGGAAAACTGTTTTTT.

This clonotype was observed a few times. The V and J genes are TRBV11-2 and TRBJ2-1, with D tentatively TRBD1 (7 bases). The CDR3 has 15 amino acids. Germline loops: CDR1 SGHAT, CDR2 FQNNGV. V was pared by 5 bases and J by 6 bases, with 17 bases between. For the CDR3, the DNA is TGTGCCAGCAGCCGCGGGACAGAAGTTTCCAATGAGCAGTTCTTC. It is translated as CASSRGTEVSNEQFF.

The gene calls are TRBV27 and TRBJ2-7; D is unresolved. The CDR3 has 13 amino acids. Trimming stripped 0 bases from V and 9 bases from J, with 12 bases between. CDR1 and CDR2 from the germline V gene are MNHEY and SMNVEV (reference sequence). The CDR3 bases are TGTGCCAGCAGTTTATCCCCGTCGGCCCCGCAGTACTTC. Its protein is CASSLSPSAPQYF.

The J gene is TRBJ2-1, the V gene TRBV11-2, with 9 nucleotides matching TRBD1. V was pared by 1 base and J by 2 bases, with 6 bases of the junction left unmatched. Germline values: CDR1 SGHAT, CDR2 FQNNGV. The CDR3 covers 17 residues. The CDR3 protein is CASSLVPGTGTYNEQFF. The DNA of the CDR3 is TGTGCCAGCAGCTTAGTCCCCGGGACAGGGACCTACAATGAGCAGTTCTTC.